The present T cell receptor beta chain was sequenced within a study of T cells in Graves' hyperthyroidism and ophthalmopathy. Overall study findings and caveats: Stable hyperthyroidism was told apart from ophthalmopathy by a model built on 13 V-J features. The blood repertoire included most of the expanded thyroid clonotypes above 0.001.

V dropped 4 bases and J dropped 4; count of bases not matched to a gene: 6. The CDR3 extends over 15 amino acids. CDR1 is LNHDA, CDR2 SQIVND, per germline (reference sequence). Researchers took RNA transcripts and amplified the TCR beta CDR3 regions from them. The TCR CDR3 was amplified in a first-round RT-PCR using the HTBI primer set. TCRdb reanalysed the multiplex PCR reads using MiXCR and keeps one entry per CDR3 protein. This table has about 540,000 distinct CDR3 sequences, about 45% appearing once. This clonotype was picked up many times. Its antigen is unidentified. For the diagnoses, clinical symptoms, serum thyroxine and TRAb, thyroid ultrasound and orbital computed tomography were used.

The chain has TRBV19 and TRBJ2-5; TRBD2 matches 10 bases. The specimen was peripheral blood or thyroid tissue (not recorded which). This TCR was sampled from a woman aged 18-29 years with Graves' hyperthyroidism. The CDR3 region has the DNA TGTGCCAGTAGTACGGGACTAGCGAGCGGAGAGACCCAGTACTTC. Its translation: CASSTGLASGETQYF.